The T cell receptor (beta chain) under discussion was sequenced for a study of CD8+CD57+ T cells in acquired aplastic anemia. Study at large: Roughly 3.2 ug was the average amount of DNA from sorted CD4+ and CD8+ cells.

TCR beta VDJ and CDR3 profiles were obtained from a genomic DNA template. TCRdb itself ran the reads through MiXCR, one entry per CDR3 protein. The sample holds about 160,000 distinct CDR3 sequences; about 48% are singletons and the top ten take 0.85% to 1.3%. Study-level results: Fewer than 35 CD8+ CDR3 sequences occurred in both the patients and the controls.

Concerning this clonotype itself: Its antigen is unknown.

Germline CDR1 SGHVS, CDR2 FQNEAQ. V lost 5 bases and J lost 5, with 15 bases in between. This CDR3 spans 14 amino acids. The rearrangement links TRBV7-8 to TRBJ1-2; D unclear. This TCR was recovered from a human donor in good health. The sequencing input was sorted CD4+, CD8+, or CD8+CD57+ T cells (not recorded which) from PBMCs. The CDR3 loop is CASSQGPPGYGYTF. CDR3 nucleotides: TGTGCCAGCAGCCAAGGCCCTCCGGGGTATGGCTACACCTTC. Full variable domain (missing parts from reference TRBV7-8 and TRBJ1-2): GAGVSQSPRYKVAKRGQDVALRCDPISGHVSLFWYQQALGQGPEFLTYFQNEAQLDKSGLPSDRFFAERPEGSVSTLKIQRTQQEDSAVYLCASSQGPPGYGYTFGSGTRLTVV.